This T cell receptor (beta chain) was captured by sequencing in a study of tumor and adjacent non-tumor tissue in lung cancer (dated 2018 in TCRdb). At the level of the whole study: Patients with adenocarcinoma (12), squamous cell carcinoma (2) and small cell lung cancer (1) were included in the cohort. The 15 enrolled patients, of whom 10 were men and 5 were women, were aged about 31 to 85 years and were diagnosed with TNM stage I to III disease. A total of some 130 million productive TCRbeta reads were generated by sequencing, corresponding to an average of about 4.17 million reads per sample. The study compared bulk TCRbeta repertoires between lung tumor tissue and matched distant non-tumor lung tissue from around 16 lung cancer patients. TCRbeta CDR3 sequencing was performed on more than 25 paired specimens, with one tumor sample and one normal lung sample collected per patient. What the study reported, not specific to this receptor: Peripheral blood was not sequenced, so blood TCRbeta repertoires in these lung cancer patients were not examined. Only roughly 14 patients were in the cohort, and the authors stated that larger samples and more detailed clinical data are needed. TCR diversity was significantly higher in younger patients, and greater tumor TCR diversity was associated with shorter overall survival and shorter disease-free survival. The top 100 clones accounted for a significantly larger cumulative portion of the repertoire in normal lung than in tumor tissue. Neither the sequencing platform nor unique molecular identifiers are named or mentioned anywhere in the methods. Tumor tissue showed significantly higher TCR diversity (inverse Simpson) than normal lung tissue, at around 460 vs 160 (P = 0.0075, Mann-Whitney U test).

The receptor library was made with multiplex PCR. TCRdb records Illumina HiSeq 2500 as the sequencer. Following protocols modified from ARM-PCR, the researchers constructed TCRbeta libraries through three rounds of nested PCR with primers (Table S4). Before sequencing, PCR products of 200-500 bp were excised from the gel and purified with the QIAquick gel extraction kit. The paper's data handling went like this. Reads were cleaned with Trimmomatic, merged with FLASH into complete CDR3 sequences, and assigned to V(D)J germline segments with MiTCR. VDJtools was used to compute clonal diversity as the inverse Simpson's index. In-frame sequences lacking a premature stop codon were counted as productive reads. TCRdb trimmed public reads at Q25 via fastp, called clones via MiXCR and kept in-frame beta chains. Rows with one shared CDR3 protein collapse into an entry with the most common genes and DNA. TCRdb, not the original authors, processed these V and J calls. The sample has roughly 120,000 distinct CDR3 sequences on record, over 70% of them singletons. Under 25% of the sample goes to the ten largest clones.

This clonotype was found a few times. No antigen is known for it. One end of the junction is discordant with germline, which a read error may explain. RNA was isolated from bulk, unsorted tissue, and RNA quality was assessed with a NanoDrop ND-1000 and an Agilent 2100. The donors were newly diagnosed lung cancer patients admitted for thoracic surgery in China from August to November 2014 who had not received prior chemotherapy. The study excluded patients who had received radiotherapy or chemotherapy before or who had another cancer at the same time. Surgical tissue pieces of about 1-2.2 cm3 were preserved in RNAlater solution and were kept at -80 degrees C until use. Sequenced sample: lung tumor tissue. The receptor comes from a man aged 65 to 85 with non-small cell lung cancer.

The CDR3 region: CSVETGIGAYTDTQYF. The sequenced DNA: TGTAGTGTTGAGACCGGGATAGGGGCTTACACAGATACGCAGTATTTT. Recombination connected TRBV20-1 to TRBJ2-3; the D gene is tentatively TRBD1 or TRBD2, each matching 5 bases. From cysteine to phenylalanine, the CDR3 is 16 amino acids long. The DNA shown is the 48-base CDR3, in frame from base 1. Looking up the germline V gene (reference sequence) yields CDR1 DFQATT and CDR2 SNEGSKA.